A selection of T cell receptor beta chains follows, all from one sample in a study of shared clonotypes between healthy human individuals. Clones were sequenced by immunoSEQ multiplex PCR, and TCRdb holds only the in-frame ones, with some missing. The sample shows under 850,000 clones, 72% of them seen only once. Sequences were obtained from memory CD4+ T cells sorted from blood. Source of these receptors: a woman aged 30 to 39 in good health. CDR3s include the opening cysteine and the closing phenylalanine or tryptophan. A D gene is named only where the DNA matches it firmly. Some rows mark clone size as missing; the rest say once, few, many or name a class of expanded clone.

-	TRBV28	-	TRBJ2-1	TGTGCCAGCACCCCTCCCCCGTTGGGGAATGAGCAGTTCTTC	CASTPPPLGNEQFF
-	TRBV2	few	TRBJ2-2	TGTGCCAGCAGGGCAGGGGAGAACACCGGGGAGCTGTTTTTT	CASRAGENTGELFF
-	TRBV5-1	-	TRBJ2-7	TGCGCCAGCAGCTTGGATCAGAGTACGAAGCAGTACTTC	CASSLDQSTKQYF
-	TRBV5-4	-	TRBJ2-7	TGTGCCAGCAGCTTGGCGCGGCCTCCCTACGAGCAGTACTTC	CASSLARPPYEQYF
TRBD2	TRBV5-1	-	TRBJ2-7	TGCGCCAGCAGCTTGGGGGCGGGAGGATCCTACGAGCAGTACTTC	CASSLGAGGSYEQYF
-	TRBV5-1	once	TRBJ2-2	TGCGCCAGCAGCCCGCCGAAAAACACCGGGGAGCTGTTTTTT	CASSPPKNTGELFF
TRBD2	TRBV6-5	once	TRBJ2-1	TGTGCCAGCAGTTACCAGGGACTAAACTACAATGAGCAGTTCTTC	CASSYQGLNYNEQFF
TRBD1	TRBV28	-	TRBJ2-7	TGTGCCAGCGGACAGGGCTTCTACGAGCAGTACTTC	CASGQGFYEQYF
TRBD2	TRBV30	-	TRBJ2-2	TGTGCCTGGAGAATTAGCGGGGGAACCGGGGAGCTGTTTTTT	CAWRISGGTGELFF
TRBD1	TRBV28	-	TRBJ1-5	TGTGCCAGCAAGACAGGGTCGAACCTCCGTTATAGCAATCAGCCCCAGCATTTT	CASKTGSNLRYSNQPQHF
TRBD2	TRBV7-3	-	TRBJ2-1	TGTGCCAGCGGTATAAGGGGAGGGTTCGAGAGTACTGAGCAGTTCTTC	CASGIRGGFESTEQFF
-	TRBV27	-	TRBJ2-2	TGTGCCAGCAGTTTATGGGGGGCAGGGACCGGGGAGCTGTTTTTT	CASSLWGAGTGELFF
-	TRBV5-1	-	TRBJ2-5	TGCGCCAGCAGCTTGAGTGCGGGACTCAAAGAGACCCAGTACTTC	CASSLSAGLKETQYF
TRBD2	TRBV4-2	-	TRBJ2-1	TGTGCCAGCAGCCCGGGACTAGCGGGAGGGATTCCGTACAATGAGCAGTTCTTC	CASSPGLAGGIPYNEQFF
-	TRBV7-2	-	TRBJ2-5	TGTGCCAGCAGCCCCATCGTTTTGGTAGCACAGACCCAGTACTTC	CASSPIVLVAQTQYF
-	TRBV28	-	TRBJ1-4	TGTGCCAGCAGTTTACAAGGCGTTGGTGAAAAACTGTTTTTT	CASSLQGVGEKLFF
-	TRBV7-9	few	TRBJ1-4	TGTGCCAGCAGCATCGGGACTTTTAGGGAAAAACTGTTTTTT	CASSIGTFREKLFF
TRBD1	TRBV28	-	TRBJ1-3	TGTGCCAGCAGTTTAGGGGGACAGGGAGGAAGTGCTGGAAACACCATATATTTT	CASSLGGQGGSAGNTIYF
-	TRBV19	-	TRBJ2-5	TGTGCCAGTAGTAAGCTGGGACAAGCGGGAGAGACCCAGTACTTC	CASSKLGQAGETQYF
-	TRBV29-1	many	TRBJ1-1	TGCAGCGTTGATGGGGGCGGCATGTCTATGAACACTGAAGCTTTCTTT	CSVDGGGMSMNTEAFF
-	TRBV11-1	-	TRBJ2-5	TGTGCCAGCAGCTTAGTTGGGACTGAGCAAGAGACCCAGTACTTC	CASSLVGTEQETQYF
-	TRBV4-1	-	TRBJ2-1	TGCGCCAGCAGCCAAGTTGCAAATGAGCAGTTCTTC	CASSQVANEQFF
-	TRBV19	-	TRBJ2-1	TGTGCCAGTAGTATTAAGTATTCCTACAATGAGCAGTTCTTC	CASSIKYSYNEQFF
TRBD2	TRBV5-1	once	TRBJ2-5	TGCGCCAGCAGCTTACCTAGCGGGCTTCAAGAGACCCAGTACTTC	CASSLPSGLQETQYF
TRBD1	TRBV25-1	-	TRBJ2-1	TGTGCCAGCACTCTGACGCGGGACAGGGGTTTGGGTGAGCAGTTCTTC	CASTLTRDRGLGEQFF
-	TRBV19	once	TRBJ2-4	TGTGCCAGTAGTATCGGACAGTCGAAAAACATTCAGTACTTC	CASSIGQSKNIQYF